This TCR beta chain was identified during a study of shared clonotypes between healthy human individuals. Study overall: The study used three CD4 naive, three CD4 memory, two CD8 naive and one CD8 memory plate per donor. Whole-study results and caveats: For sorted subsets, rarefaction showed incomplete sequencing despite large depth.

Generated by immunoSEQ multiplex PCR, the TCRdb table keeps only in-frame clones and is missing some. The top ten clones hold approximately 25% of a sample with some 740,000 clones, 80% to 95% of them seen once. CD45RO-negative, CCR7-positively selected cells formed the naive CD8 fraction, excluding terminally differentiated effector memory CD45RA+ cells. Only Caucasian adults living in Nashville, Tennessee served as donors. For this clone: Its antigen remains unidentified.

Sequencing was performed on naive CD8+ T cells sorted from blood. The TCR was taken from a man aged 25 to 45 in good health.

The CDR3 region has the DNA TGTGCCTGGAGTGTTGGGCCTAGCGGTACCTACGAGCAGTACTTC. Amino acids: CAWSVGPSGTYEQYF. This chain uses TRBV30 with TRBJ2-7, with 7 nucleotides matching TRBD2. The trim removed 0 bases at V and 2 bases at J, leaving 7 bases unmatched. The length of the CDR3 is 15 residues. Looked up from germline, CDR1 is GTSNPN and CDR2 is SVGIG (reference sequence).